This is a list of T cell receptor beta chains from one sample in a study of blood T cell repertoires in COVID-19. Repertoires were generated with immunoSEQ multiplex PCR, while TCRdb's copy carries only in-frame clones and drops some. The sample carries some 320,000 clones, around 90% recorded once. Sequencing was carried out using PBMCs or T cells enriched from blood (not recorded which). These receptors were obtained from a man aged 55 to 69 who had recovered from COVID-19. Each CDR3 is given with its conserved first and last residue. The D gene is left open where the match is weak. Not every row has a clone size; where given, it reads once, few, many or a size class.

CDR3nt | CDR3aa | d_gene | abundance | j_gene | v_gene
TGTGCCATCAGTGACGAGGGACAGGGGGCGAAGCACAGCAATCAGCCCCAGCATTTT | CAISDEGQGAKHSNQPQHF | TRBD1 | NA | TRBJ1-5 | TRBV10-3
TGTGCCAGCAGCCAAAGAGGACAGGGGCGTAATGAAAAACTGTTTTTT | CASSQRGQGRNEKLFF | TRBD1 | few | TRBJ1-4 | TRBV9
TGCGCCAGCAGCGCGGGAGGGACTAGCGGAGGGACAGATACGCAGTATTTT | CASSAGGTSGGTDTQYF | TRBD2 | NA | TRBJ2-3 | TRBV5-1
TGTGCCAGCAGGCGGGGACTGGCGAGCTCCTACGAGCAGTACTTC | CASRRGLASSYEQYF | NA | NA | TRBJ2-7 | TRBV28
TGTGCCAGCACAGGGGATTTGAACACTGAAGCTTTCTTT | CASTGDLNTEAFF | TRBD1 | NA | TRBJ1-1 | TRBV18
TGTGCCAGCTCACTGGGAGCGGGAGGATTCCAAGAGCAGTTCTTC | CASSLGAGGFQEQFF | TRBD2 | NA | TRBJ2-1 | TRBV18
TGTGCCAGCAGCCCCCAACCAGGGGGCGGGAACACTGAAGCTTTCTTT | CASSPQPGGGNTEAFF | TRBD1 | NA | TRBJ1-1 | TRBV16
TGTGCCAGCAGCACAGGGGCAGTAACTGAAGCTTTCTTT | CASSTGAVTEAFF | TRBD1 | NA | TRBJ1-1 | TRBV2
TGTGCCAGCAGCCTCCGGGACAGGGACACCGGGGAGCTGTTTTTT | CASSLRDRDTGELFF | TRBD1 | NA | TRBJ2-2 | TRBV5-8
TGTGCCAGCAGCCGCGGCGGTTCTTATAGCTCCTACAATGAGCAGTTCTTC | CASSRGGSYSSYNEQFF | NA | few | TRBJ2-1 | TRBV11-2
TGTGCCAGCAGCCCAGGGGCCCTGAATGAAAAACTGTTTTTT | CASSPGALNEKLFF | NA | NA | TRBJ1-4 | TRBV11-2
TGTGCCAGCGGGGACAGGCCCAATCAGCCCCAGCATTTT | CASGDRPNQPQHF | TRBD1 | NA | TRBJ1-5 | TRBV7-2
TGTGCCAGCAGCTTAGTGGGACTAGCGGGTTACGAGCAGTACTTC | CASSLVGLAGYEQYF | TRBD2 | NA | TRBJ2-7 | TRBV11-2
TGCGCCAGCAGCTCACAGGGGGCCCCCGCTATCTACAATGAGCAGTTCTTC | CASSSQGAPAIYNEQFF | TRBD1 | NA | TRBJ2-1 | TRBV5-1
TGCGCCAGCAGCTTCATACAGGGTGGGGAGCAGTACTTC | CASSFIQGGEQYF | NA | NA | TRBJ2-7 | TRBV5-1
TGTGCCAGCAGCGGAGGCAGCCTAGATTCACCCTTCCACTTT | CASSGGSLDSPFHF | NA | NA | TRBJ1-6 | TRBV5-4
TGTGCCAGCAGCTCGTCGCAGGATGAGCAGTTCTTC | CASSSSQDEQFF | NA | NA | TRBJ2-1 | TRBV14
TGTGCCAGCAGTTACGGGGGACTAGCGACCGTCGAGCAGTACTTC | CASSYGGLATVEQYF | TRBD2 | NA | TRBJ2-7 | TRBV6-5
TGCGCCACCCCACTAGGAAAACTGTTTTTT | CATPLGKLFF | NA | NA | TRBJ1-4 | TRBV10-1
TGCGCCAGTAGACCGACAGGGGGACTCCGCACAGATACGCAGTATTTT | CASRPTGGLRTDTQYF | TRBD1 | NA | TRBJ2-3 | TRBV5-1
TGCAGCGTTGAAGATATAAAAGCTTTCTTT | CSVEDIKAFF | NA | NA | TRBJ1-1 | TRBV29-1
TGTGCCACCAGTGATTATACTAGCGGGAAGGGAGATACGCAGTATTTT | CATSDYTSGKGDTQYF | TRBD2 | NA | TRBJ2-3 | TRBV24-1
TGCGCCAGCAGCTTGGGGGGACAGGGGGCCACAGATACGCAGTATTTT | CASSLGGQGATDTQYF | TRBD1 | NA | TRBJ2-3 | TRBV5-1
TGCGCCAGCAGCTCCAGCGTCTCTAGCACAGATACGCAGTATTTT | CASSSSVSSTDTQYF | NA | NA | TRBJ2-3 | TRBV5-1
TGTGCCAGCTCACCATCGGGACTTCTTTACGAGCAGTACTTC | CASSPSGLLYEQYF | NA | NA | TRBJ2-7 | TRBV18
TGTGCCAGCAGCTTAGTGGTCGGGTGGTACGAGCAGTACTTC | CASSLVVGWYEQYF | NA | NA | TRBJ2-7 | TRBV11-2
TGTGCCAGCAGTTCCCCAACAGTAGCCAAAAACATTCAGTACTTC | CASSSPTVAKNIQYF | NA | NA | TRBJ2-4 | TRBV28
TGTGCCAGCAGTTACTCTGGAGTCCCCCTCCACTTT | CASSYSGVPLHF | NA | NA | TRBJ1-6 | TRBV6-5
TGTGCCACCAGCAGAGTTCCGGGTTCCACTGAAGCTTTCTTT | CATSRVPGSTEAFF | NA | NA | TRBJ1-1 | TRBV15
TGTGCCATCGCGGGGCTTACCGGAGACACCATATATTTT | CAIAGLTGDTIYF | NA | NA | TRBJ1-3 | TRBV12-3/TRBV12-4
TGTGCCACCAGCAGAGATTACACGGGAGGGAATGGCTACACCTTC | CATSRDYTGGNGYTF | NA | NA | TRBJ1-2 | TRBV15